This passage covers 19 T cell receptor beta chains from one sample sequenced in a study of blood T cell repertoires in COVID-19. Sequenced by immunoSEQ multiplex PCR; TCRdb stores in-frame clones only, minus some. The sample holds roughly 230,000 clones, 85% seen once. The sample comprised PBMCs or T cells enriched from blood (not recorded which). Receptors were obtained from a woman aged 45-65 years who had been exposed to COVID-19.

The chain joins TRBV7-8 to TRBJ2-7; maybe TRBD1 (6 bases). This CDR3 spans 15 amino acids. V lost 4 bases and J lost 4, with 17 bases in between. CDR1 is SGHVS, CDR2 FQNEAQ, per germline. The CDR3 DNA reads TGTGCCAGCAGCTCGGGTTGGGGCAGGGGTTACGAGCAGTACTTC. It is translated as CASSSGWGRGYEQYF. Combining the CDR3 with reference TRBV7-8 and TRBJ2-7 gives the whole variable domain GAGVSQSPRYKVAKRGQDVALRCDPISGHVSLFWYQQALGQGPEFLTYFQNEAQLDKSGLPSDRFFAERPEGSVSTLKIQRTQQEDSAVYLCASSSGWGRGYEQYFGPGTRLTVT.

CDR3 nucleotides: TGTGCCAGCAGCGTAGGACATGGACTAGTAGCGCAGTATTTT. This encodes CASSVGHGLVAQYF. The chain couples TRBV9 to TRBJ2-3, with 7 bases fitting TRBD2. Germline CDR1 is SGDLS and CDR2 is YYNGEE. The CDR3 sequence is 14 residues long. The V and J ends lost 0 bases and 10 bases, in that order; junction bases with no gene match: 8.

V usage is TRBV6-6 and J usage is TRBJ1-1; TRBD1 might be the D (5 bases). The CDR3 is 14 residues long. With 2 bases removed from V and 4 bases from J, the gap between germline ends came to 11 bases. Germline CDR1 is MNHNY and CDR2 is SVGAGI (reference sequence). This chain's CDR3 is CASSYGGESTEAFF. In DNA, the CDR3 is TGTGCCAGCAGTTACGGGGGGGAAAGCACTGAAGCTTTCTTT.

The V gene is TRBV23-1, the J gene TRBJ2-1; TRBD1 might be the D (5 bases). TRBV23-1 qualifies as an ORF whose function is uncertain. V gave up 2 bases and J gave up 6 bases, with 11 bases separating them. The CDR3 sequence is 14 residues long. The CDR3 coding sequence is TGCGCCAGCAGTCAACCAGGGATAGCCAATGAGCAGTTCTTC. It translates to CASSQPGIANEQFF.

The V call is TRBV29-1, the J call TRBJ2-4, with D possibly TRBD2 on 6 matching bases. Trimming took off 7 bases at V and 8 bases at J, with 15 bases between the two ends. The CDR3 is 12 residues long. The germline gives CDR1 SQVTM, CDR2 ANQGSEA. The CDR3 protein is CSARRGGDIQYF. CDR3 in DNA: TGCAGCGCTAGACGGGGAGGAGACATTCAGTACTTC.

The rearrangement links TRBV5-4 to TRBJ1-1, with TRBD1 identical over 7 bases. The CDR3 extends over 15 amino acids. The germline V gene encodes CDR1 SGHNT and CDR2 YYREEE (reference sequence). Trimming took 4 bases from V and 1 from J; bases not matched to a gene: 7. The CDR3 loop reads CASSARQGPNTEAFF. CDR3 coding DNA: TGTGCCAGCAGCGCCCGACAGGGACCGAACACTGAAGCTTTCTTT.

V gene TRBV23-1 combines with J gene TRBJ2-6; 7 nucleotides line up with TRBD1. TRBV23-1 is classed as an ORF, of uncertain function. J was trimmed by 0 bases and V by 0 bases; bases with no gene match: 2. This CDR3 contains 17 residues. CDR3 nucleotide sequence: TGCGCCAGCAGTCAATCGACAGGGCCCTCTGGGGCCAACGTCCTGACTTTC. Translated: CASSQSTGPSGANVLTF.

V and J are TRBV7-2 and TRBJ2-2, with 8 bases fitting TRBD2. Germline assignment: CDR1 SGHTA and CDR2 FQGNSA. The V segment lost 5 bases and the J segment 6 bases; nucleotides outside the gene matches: 11. The length of the CDR3 is 16 residues. The CDR3 reads CASSPTGGGPAGELFF. The CDR3 region has the DNA TGTGCCAGCAGCCCCACCGGCGGGGGGCCGGCCGGGGAGCTGTTTTTT.

This chain links TRBV11-2 with TRBJ1-1; D not resolved. CDR3 length equals 13 residues. V lost 2 bases to trimming and J lost 1 base, with 5 bases between them. From germline, CDR1 is SGHAT and CDR2 FQNNGV. The CDR3 loop is CASSLIRNTEAFF. DNA of the CDR3: TGTGCCAGCAGCTTAATTAGGAACACTGAAGCTTTCTTT.

This chain links TRBV2 with TRBJ1-6; 8 bases map to TRBD1. The germline V gene has CDR1 SNHLY and CDR2 FYNNEI. This CDR3 is built from 17 residues. The trim removed 4 bases at V and 2 bases at J, leaving 7 bases unmatched. CDR3 DNA sequence: TGTGCCAGCAGTGTCGTCCAGGGGGCTACCTATAATTCACCCCTCCACTTT. Translation: CASSVVQGATYNSPLHF.

The chain links TRBV5-5 to TRBJ2-6; D remains unclear. Trimming removed 0 bases from V and 0 bases from J, with 13 bases in between. This CDR3 has 18 amino acids. Germline CDR1 reads SGHKS; CDR2 reads YYEKEE (reference sequence). The CDR3 DNA sequence: TGTGCCAGCAGCTTGGTGCCGTGGAGTGTCTCTGGGGCCAACGTCCTGACTTTC. It encodes CASSLVPWSVSGANVLTF.

Regarding this clone: The junction departs from germline at one end; a sequencing error may be responsible. The genes are TRBV24-1 and TRBJ2-2, with D perhaps matching TRBD2 (6 bases). This CDR3 has 16 residues. Germline CDR1 reads KGHDR; CDR2 reads SFDVKD. Written as DNA, the CDR3 is TGTGCCACCAGTGATTTGTCGGGGGAGAACCCCGGGGAGCTGTTTTTT. Translated: CATSDLSGENPGELFF.

This chain links TRBV7-6 with TRBJ2-7; perhaps TRBD2 as D (5 bases). The V end lost 1 base, the J end lost 2 bases, and 15 bases lay between the germline ends. CDR3 size: 16 residues. Germline V gene lookup returns CDR1 SGHVS and CDR2 FNYEAQ. The CDR3 bases are TGTGCCAGCAGCTTAGGGACCCCCGGGGTGGCCTACGAGCAGTACTTC. Translated: CASSLGTPGVAYEQYF. The entire variable domain, with the rest obtained from reference TRBV7-6 and TRBJ2-7, is as follows: GAGVSQSPRYKVTKRGQDVALRCDPISGHVSLYWYRQALGQGPEFLTYFNYEAQQDKSGLPNDRFSAERPEGSISTLTIQRTEQRDSAMYRCASSLGTPGVAYEQYFGPGTRLTVT.

This chain uses TRBV11-2 with TRBJ1-6, with 8 bases aligning to TRBD1. V trimming: 5 bases; J trimming: 6 bases; junction bases outside the gene matches: 9. The CDR3 has 16 amino acids. Per germline, CDR1 SGHAT and CDR2 FQNNGV. The CDR3 loop is CASSPFRQGTNSPLHF. The CDR3 DNA sequence: TGTGCCAGCAGCCCTTTTAGACAGGGGACTAATTCACCCCTCCACTTT.

The gene calls are TRBV28 and TRBJ2-1; tentatively, D is TRBD2 (6 bases). Per germline, CDR1 MDHEN and CDR2 SYDVKM. Trimming removed 6 bases at V and 10 bases at J, with 16 bases between. The CDR3 runs 13 residues. CDR3 region: CASSGSPVREQFF. CDR3 nucleotide sequence: TGTGCCAGCAGCGGGAGTCCGGTCAGGGAGCAGTTCTTC.

This chain connects TRBV2 to TRBJ1-2, with D hard to call. Trimming left V 4 bases short and J 5 bases short, with 5 bases between. Germline V CDR1 and CDR2: SNHLY, FYNNEI. The length of the CDR3 is 11 residues. As DNA, the CDR3 is TGTGCCAGCAGTGGCGGGTATGGCTACACCTTC. Translated, it gives CASSGGYGYTF.

J is TRBJ2-6 and V is TRBV27; D may be TRBD1 (6 bases). The CDR3 is 20 residues long. V lost 5 bases and J lost 1, with 24 bases in between. Germline loops: CDR1 MNHEY, CDR2 SMNVEV (reference sequence). This CDR3 reads CASSTTHRADIGSGANVLTF. DNA for the CDR3: TGTGCCAGCAGTACGACCCACAGGGCTGACATCGGTTCTGGGGCCAACGTCCTGACTTTC.

The chain joins TRBV29-1 to TRBJ2-7; no clear D gene. CDR3 length equals 13 residues. The germline CDR1 and CDR2 sequences are SQVTM and ANQGSEA. V was clipped by 6 bases and J by 4 bases, with 16 bases between them. The CDR3 is CSVRPGDGYEQYF. CDR3 nucleotide sequence: TGCAGCGTGAGGCCCGGCGACGGGTACGAGCAGTACTTC.

The chain carries TRBV18 and TRBJ1-5, with 9 bases identical to TRBD1. V gave up 6 bases and J gave up 3 bases; unmatched junction bases: 3. Per germline, CDR1 KGHSH and CDR2 LQKENI. The CDR3 runs 14 residues. This CDR3 reads CASSRTGDNQPQHF. In nucleotides, the CDR3 is TGTGCCAGCTCCAGGACAGGGGACAATCAGCCCCAGCATTTT.